The clone carrying this T cell receptor beta chain came up a few times. Antigen: not known. The source of the sample is a study of TIL therapy for anti-PD-1-resistant metastatic lung cancer. For the study at large: Tumors were harvested before any PD-1/PD-L1 blockade. Most patients had lung adenocarcinoma; a few tumors were EGFR-mutant, two ALK-rearranged; half smoked currently or formerly.

The immunoSEQ assay was v3. Libraries were sequenced to 2 million to 2.5 million read pairs (survey) or roughly 4.5-6 million (deep). Libraries were prepared by immunoSEQ multiplex PCR; TCRdb keeps only in-frame clonotypes and omits some of them. The table records 45,000 to 75,000 clones, over 75% of them present only once. Study observations and caveats: This highly selected cohort may not generalize to typical lung cancer patients.

Time point given: pre-treatment sample, taken before nivolumab and TIL therapy. The length of the CDR3 is 15 residues. Trimming shortened V by 2 bases and J by 0 bases, and 8 bases separated the two germline ends. Germline loops: CDR1 LNHDA, CDR2 SQIVND (reference sequence). Sequenced material: blood, taken at baseline. The origin of this receptor is a person between 25 and 79 years old with non-small cell lung cancer. This chain links TRBV19 with TRBJ1-5; no clear D gene. CDR3 residues: CASSINGYSNQPQHF. The CDR3 region has the DNA TGTGCCAGTAGTATAAACGGATATAGCAATCAGCCCCAGCATTTT.